Listed here are 32 T cell receptor beta chains from one sample, sequenced in a study of cytomegalovirus exposure and HLA in healthy donors. Generated by immunoSEQ multiplex PCR, the TCRdb table keeps only in-frame clones and is missing some. The table lists 250,000 to 300,000 clones, approximately 86% of them singletons, with roughly 0.99% in the top ten. The specimen was PBMCs. All receptors derive from a young woman in good health and CMV-seronegative.

The chain couples TRBV27 to TRBJ2-5, with D hard to call. V was shortened by 6 bases and J by 5 bases, with 16 bases between the two germline ends. CDR3 length: 14 amino acids. Germline V gene lookup returns CDR1 MNHEY and CDR2 SMNVEV (reference sequence). The CDR3 sequence is CASSPVVASETQYF. The CDR3 DNA follows: TGTGCCAGCAGCCCGGTAGTAGCATCGGAGACCCAGTACTTC.

This CDR3 reads CAWSVGGKVETQYF. The CDR3 region has the DNA TGTGCCTGGAGTGTTGGGGGGAAGGTTGAGACCCAGTACTTC. The chain uses TRBV30 and TRBJ2-5; TRBD2 might be the D (6 bases). Germline lookup yields CDR1 GTSNPN and CDR2 SVGIG (reference sequence). The V end was cut by 0 bases, the J end by 5 bases, with 13 bases between. The CDR3 runs 14 residues.

The J gene is TRBJ1-2, the V gene TRBV4-1; 9 positions match TRBD1. This CDR3 is built from 16 residues. V trimming: 5 bases; J trimming: 4 bases; junction bases outside the gene matches: 11. Looked up from germline, CDR1 is MGHRA and CDR2 is YSYEKL. CDR3 amino acids: CASSSDWTGEAYGYTF. In DNA form, the CDR3 reads TGCGCCAGCAGCTCGGACTGGACAGGGGAAGCCTATGGCTACACCTTC.

The V gene is TRBV9, the J gene TRBJ1-1; TRBD1 might be the D (6 bases). The ends were cut back, 0 bases at V and 1 base at J, with 10 bases in the middle. CDR3 size: 15 residues. The germline V gene has CDR1 SGDLS and CDR2 YYNGEE. The CDR3 nucleotides read TGTGCCAGCAGCGTAGGTGTACAGGGGAACACTGAAGCTTTCTTT. As protein: CASSVGVQGNTEAFF.

The chain recombines TRBV2 with TRBJ2-5, with TRBD2 identical over 8 bases. Germline V gives CDR1 SNHLY, CDR2 FYNNEI. Trimming took 0 bases from V and 7 from J; bases not matched to a gene: 13. This CDR3 is built from 17 residues. CDR3 region: CASSEAVTGGAGGTQYF. DNA of the CDR3: TGTGCCAGCAGTGAAGCAGTAACCGGGGGGGCCGGGGGGACCCAGTACTTC.

The genes are TRBV7-2 and TRBJ2-5, with D maybe TRBD1 (6 bases). This CDR3 region has 14 residues. With 7 bases removed from V and 1 base from J, the gap between germline ends came to 13 bases. The V gene's germline CDR1 is SGHTA and CDR2 FQGNSA. The CDR3 nucleotides read TGTGCCAGCATACTAACAGGGCCCCAAGAGACCCAGTACTTC. As protein: CASILTGPQETQYF.

This clone was detected once. This sequence joins TRBV4-1 and TRBJ2-7; maybe TRBD1 (6 bases). The CDR3 totals 16 residues. V lost 0 bases to trimming and J lost 1 base, with 13 bases between them. The germline gives CDR1 MGHRA, CDR2 YSYEKL. The CDR3 region is CASSQDLGGWSYEQYF. The CDR3 DNA sequence: TGCGCCAGCAGCCAAGATCTAGGGGGTTGGTCCTACGAGCAGTACTTC.

This chain uses TRBV7-9 with TRBJ2-3; 8 bases are shared with TRBD1. The V segment lost 1 base and the J segment 6 bases; nucleotides outside the gene matches: 12. Per germline, CDR1 SEHNR and CDR2 FQNEAQ (reference sequence). The CDR3 spans 17 residues. The CDR3 spells CASSLGQGASLWDTQYF. For the CDR3, the DNA is TGTGCCAGCAGCTTAGGGCAGGGGGCCAGTCTATGGGATACGCAGTATTTT.

This chain connects TRBV7-2 to TRBJ2-7; D gene ambiguous. Per germline, CDR1 SGHTA and CDR2 FQGNSA. V lost 3 bases to trimming and J lost 3 bases, with 6 bases between them. This CDR3 is built from 12 residues. The CDR3 loop is CASSFLVYEQYF. Here the CDR3 DNA reads TGTGCCAGCAGCTTCTTAGTCTACGAGCAGTACTTC.

V and J are TRBV28 and TRBJ2-1, with TRBD2 matching over 14 bases. The CDR3 totals 16 residues. The J segment lost 5 bases and the V segment lost 6 bases, leaving 6 bases of the junction unmatched. CDR1 is MDHEN, CDR2 SYDVKM, per germline. The CDR3 DNA reads TGTGCCAGCAGGGCAGGGACTAGCGGGGGCCACAATGAGCAGTTCTTC. Its protein is CASRAGTSGGHNEQFF.

CDR3 nucleotides: TGTGCCTGGAGGGTCGATACTGATCAGCCCCAGCATTTT. This gives the protein CAWRVDTDQPQHF. The chain uses TRBV30 and TRBJ1-5; D not resolved. This CDR3 region has 13 residues. Trimming pared 3 bases from V and 5 bases from J, leaving 11 bases between. Germline values: CDR1 GTSNPN, CDR2 SVGIG (reference sequence).

J is TRBJ1-1 and V is TRBV30; 10 nucleotides line up with TRBD1. Germline trimming cut 3 bases from V and 6 bases from J; bases unmatched to any gene: 4. Per germline, CDR1 GTSNPN and CDR2 SVGIG (reference sequence). The CDR3 has 13 residues. The CDR3: CAWSRQGAAEAFF. CDR3 coding DNA: TGTGCCTGGAGCCGACAGGGGGCGGCTGAAGCTTTCTTT.

V gene TRBV6-6 combines with J gene TRBJ2-5; 9 nucleotides agree with TRBD2. Germline V CDR1 and CDR2: MNHNY, SVGAGI (reference sequence). J gave up 4 bases and V 4 bases, and 4 bases lay outside the gene matches. The CDR3 runs 14 residues. This chain's CDR3 is CASSSAGGGETQYF. CDR3 coding DNA: TGTGCCAGCAGTTCAGCGGGGGGTGGAGAGACCCAGTACTTC.

The V gene is TRBV21-1, the J gene TRBJ2-7; TRBD2 is the table's D call and was not checked against the DNA. TRBV21-1 is given as a pseudogene. This CDR3 contains 10 residues. The CDR3 DNA follows: TGTGCCAGCAGTTATAACGAGCAGTACTTC. Translated: CASSYNEQYF.

V is TRBV6-5 and J is TRBJ2-2; TRBD2 is a possible D gene (5 bases). The CDR3 spans 14 residues. CDR1 and CDR2 (germline): MNHEY, SVGAGI. V lost 2 bases and J lost 5, with 9 bases in between. The CDR3 DNA reads as TGTGCCAGCAGTTACGTGTCGGGGACCGGGGAGCTGTTTTTT. This sequence encodes CASSYVSGTGELFF.

The genes are TRBV11-1 and TRBJ2-7, with 9 nucleotides matching TRBD1. Germline V gene lookup returns CDR1 SGHAT and CDR2 FQDESV (reference sequence). The CDR3 covers 15 residues. With 3 bases clipped from V and 0 bases from J, the junction kept 3 bases outside the gene matches. CDR3 residues: CASSLPGQGSYEQYF. The CDR3 DNA reads TGTGCCAGCAGCTTGCCGGGACAGGGCTCCTACGAGCAGTACTTC.

The chain employs TRBV25-1 and TRBJ2-6, with TRBD1 matching over 8 bases. CDR3 length equals 16 residues. V dropped 4 bases and J dropped 3; count of bases not matched to a gene: 5. Germline V gene sequence: CDR1 MGHDK, CDR2 SYGVNS. The CDR3 reads CASSAWTGFGANVLTF. CDR3 nucleotides: TGTGCCAGCAGTGCCTGGACAGGGTTTGGGGCCAACGTCCTGACTTTC.

This chain uses TRBV7-3 with TRBJ2-1; 7 bases map to TRBD2. The germline V gene encodes CDR1 SGHTA and CDR2 FQGTGA. The length of the CDR3 is 18 residues. V shed 0 bases and J 5 bases; nucleotides not matched to a gene: 13. The CDR3 DNA is TGTGCCAGCAGCTTAACCGGCGGGGGAGCCGACTTTCACAATGAGCAGTTCTTC. Its translation: CASSLTGGGADFHNEQFF.

This chain joins TRBV7-6 and TRBJ2-7; no reliable D call. This CDR3 has 13 amino acids. CDR1 and CDR2 (germline): SGHVS, FNYEAQ. V was shortened by 2 bases and J by 4 bases, with 9 bases between the two germline ends. The CDR3 loop reads CASSLQRGYEQYF. CDR3 DNA: TGTGCCAGCAGCTTACAACGCGGTTACGAGCAGTACTTC.

The rearrangement links TRBV7-2 to TRBJ2-6, with a possible D match to TRBD1 (5 bases). V gave up 3 bases and J gave up 2 bases, with 8 bases separating them. CDR3 length equals 15 residues. Germline values: CDR1 SGHTA, CDR2 FQGNSA. The DNA for the CDR3 is TGTGCCAGCAGCTTCAGGGATACTGGGGCCAACGTCCTGACTTTC. The encoded protein is CASSFRDTGANVLTF.

The chain couples TRBV5-8 to TRBJ2-2, with TRBD1 matching 10 bases. The junction had 1 base not matched to a gene; V was cut back by 3 bases and J by 5 bases. The CDR3 extends over 14 amino acids. The germline V gene encodes CDR1 SGHTS and CDR2 YDEGEE. In DNA, the CDR3 is TGTGCCAGCAGCTGGGACAGGGGTACCGGGGAGCTGTTTTTT. This codes for CASSWDRGTGELFF.

This chain connects TRBV15 to TRBJ1-5; D perhaps matches TRBD1 (5 bases). CDR3 size: 18 residues. The germline V gene encodes CDR1 LNHNV and CDR2 YYDKDF (reference sequence). With 1 base removed from V and 1 base from J, the gap between germline ends came to 17 bases. DNA for the CDR3: TGTGCCACCAGCAGAGCCCCCGTGGGACTCAGGAGCAATCAGCCCCAGCATTTT. Translating gives CATSRAPVGLRSNQPQHF.

The table lists this clone with a few counts. This rearrangement joins TRBV30 to TRBJ1-5; TRBD1 matches 7 bases. V lost 5 bases to trimming and J lost 5 bases; unmatched junction nucleotides: 6. Germline V gene data show CDR1 as GTSNPN and CDR2 as SVGIG (reference sequence). CDR3 length: 13 amino acids. This CDR3 reads CAWSGGTDQPQHF. CDR3 coding DNA: TGTGCCTGGTCGGGGGGGACAGATCAGCCCCAGCATTTT.

The chain links TRBV27 to TRBJ2-6, with 8 positions matching TRBD1. Per germline, CDR1 MNHEY and CDR2 SMNVEV (reference sequence). This CDR3 has 17 residues. V shed 3 bases, J shed 0 bases, and the junction held 4 bases outside the gene matches. The CDR3 here is CASSLTGAVSGANVLTF. For the CDR3, the DNA is TGTGCCAGCAGTTTGACAGGGGCGGTCTCTGGGGCCAACGTCCTGACTTTC. The whole variable domain, remainder taken from reference TRBV27 and TRBJ2-6, is EAQVTQNPRYLITVTGKKLTVTCSQNMNHEYMSWYRQDPGLGLRQIYYSMNVEVTDKGDVPEGYKVSRKEKRNFPLILESPSPNQTSLYFCASSLTGAVSGANVLTFGAGSRLTVL.

CDR3 bases: TGTGCCAGCAGCGGCCAGCAGGGGAGAAACACCGGGGAGCTGTTTTTT. It yields the protein CASSGQQGRNTGELFF. The rearrangement links TRBV7-9 to TRBJ2-2, with a tentative D call TRBD1 (6 bases). V lost 5 bases to trimming and J lost 2 bases, with 15 bases between them. The CDR3 extends over 16 amino acids. Germline V gene lookup returns CDR1 SEHNR and CDR2 FQNEAQ (reference sequence). Looking up the rest from reference TRBV7-9 and TRBJ2-2 gives the full variable domain: DTGVSQNPRHKITKRGQNVTFRCDPISEHNRLYWYRQTLGQGPEFLTYFQNEAQLEKSRLLSDRFSAERPKGSFSTLEIQRTEQGDSAMYLCASSGQQGRNTGELFFGEGSRLTVL.

J is TRBJ2-7 and V is TRBV7-9; 8 nucleotides match TRBD2. The CDR3 spans 15 residues. V dropped 2 bases and J dropped 4; count of bases not matched to a gene: 7. Germline lookup yields CDR1 SEHNR and CDR2 FQNEAQ (reference sequence). The CDR3 loop reads CASSLSASGYYEQYF. For the CDR3, the DNA is TGTGCCAGCAGCTTATCAGCTAGCGGGTATTACGAGCAGTACTTC.

The chain employs TRBV29-1 and TRBJ2-1; 8 positions agree with TRBD2. CDR1 is SQVTM, CDR2 ANQGSEA, per germline. The ends lost 1 base at V and 9 bases at J; junction bases unmatched: 14. This CDR3 has 16 amino acids. The CDR3 DNA is TGCAGCGTTGAAGGACTGAGGACTAGCTCTGATTCTGAGCAGTTCTTC. Amino acid sequence: CSVEGLRTSSDSEQFF.

The gene calls are TRBV10-2 and TRBJ1-1, with TRBD1 matching 9 bases. This CDR3 comprises 16 residues. The V gene's germline CDR1 is WSHSY and CDR2 SAAADI. J gave up 4 bases and V 4 bases, and 10 bases lay outside the gene matches. The CDR3 loop is CASSAGTGTTGTEAFF. CDR3 DNA sequence: TGCGCCAGCAGTGCAGGGACAGGGACAACTGGCACTGAAGCTTTCTTT.

The chain joins TRBV2 to TRBJ1-1, with 10 bases that match TRBD1. There are 15 residues in the CDR3. Germline V gene sequence: CDR1 SNHLY, CDR2 FYNNEI. J was trimmed by 0 bases and V by 10 bases; bases with no gene match: 8. Here the CDR3 reads CAITPGQGMNTEAFF. The CDR3 nucleotides read TGTGCCATTACGCCGGGACAGGGGATGAACACTGAAGCTTTCTTT.

The chain combines TRBV10-1 with TRBJ2-3, with TRBD1 matching over 9 bases. The CDR3 is made up of 15 amino acids. V was pared by 10 bases and J by 3 bases, with 11 bases of the junction left unmatched. Germline loops: CDR1 WNHNN, CDR2 SYGVQD (reference sequence). The CDR3 reads CATSAGTGWTDTQYF. In DNA, the CDR3 is TGCGCCACCTCAGCCGGGACAGGGTGGACAGATACGCAGTATTTT.

V and J are TRBV7-9 and TRBJ1-6, with D unclear. Germline CDR1 reads SEHNR; CDR2 reads FQNEAQ (reference sequence). This CDR3 is 16 amino acids long. V dropped 1 base and J dropped 9 bases, with 16 bases sitting between them. The CDR3 DNA reads as TGTGCCAGCAGCTTAGGCCGGGAACCGAGACGTTCACCCCTCCACTTT. Translating gives CASSLGREPRRSPLHF. Combining the CDR3 with reference TRBV7-9 and TRBJ1-6 gives the whole variable domain DTGVSQNPRHKITKRGQNVTFRCDPISEHNRLYWYRQTLGQGPEFLTYFQNEAQLEKSRLLSDRFSAERPKGSFSTLEIQRTEQGDSAMYLCASSLGREPRRSPLHFGNGTRLTVT.

The chain has TRBV4-1 and TRBJ2-7, with D possibly TRBD2 on 6 matching bases. Per the germline V gene, CDR1 is MGHRA and CDR2 is YSYEKL. Trimming pared 1 base from V and 7 bases from J, leaving 17 bases between. The CDR3 has 15 amino acids. Here the CDR3 reads CASSQGRDFDQEQYF. The CDR3 region has the DNA TGCGCCAGCAGCCAAGGCCGGGACTTCGATCAGGAGCAGTACTTC.